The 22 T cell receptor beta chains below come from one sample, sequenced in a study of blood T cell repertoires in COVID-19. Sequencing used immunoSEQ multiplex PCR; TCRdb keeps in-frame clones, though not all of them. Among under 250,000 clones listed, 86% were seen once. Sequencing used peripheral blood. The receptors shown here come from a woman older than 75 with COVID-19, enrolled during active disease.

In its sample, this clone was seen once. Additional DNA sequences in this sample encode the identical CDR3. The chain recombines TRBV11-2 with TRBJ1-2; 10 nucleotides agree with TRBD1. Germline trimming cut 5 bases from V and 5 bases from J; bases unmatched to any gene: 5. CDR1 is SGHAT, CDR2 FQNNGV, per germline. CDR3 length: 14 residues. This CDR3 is CASSPGQGNYGYTF. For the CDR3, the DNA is TGTGCCAGCAGCCCGGGACAGGGGAATTATGGCTACACCTTC.

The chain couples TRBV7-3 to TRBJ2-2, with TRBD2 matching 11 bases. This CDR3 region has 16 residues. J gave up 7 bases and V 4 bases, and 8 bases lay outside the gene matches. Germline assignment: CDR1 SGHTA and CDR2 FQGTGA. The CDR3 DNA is TGTGCCAGCAGCTATAAGACTAGCGGGGTTAGCGGGGAGCTGTTTTTT. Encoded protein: CASSYKTSGVSGELFF.

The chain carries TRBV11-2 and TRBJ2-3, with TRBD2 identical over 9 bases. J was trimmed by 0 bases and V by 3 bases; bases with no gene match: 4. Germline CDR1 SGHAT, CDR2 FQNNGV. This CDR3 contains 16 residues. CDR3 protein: CASSFIAGASTDTQYF. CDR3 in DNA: TGTGCCAGCAGCTTTATAGCGGGGGCCAGCACAGATACGCAGTATTTT. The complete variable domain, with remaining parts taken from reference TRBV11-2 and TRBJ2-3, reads EAGVAQSPRYKIIEKRQSVAFWCNPISGHATLYWYQQILGQGPKLLIQFQNNGVVDDSQLPKDRFSAERLKGVDSTLKIQPAKLEDSAVYLCASSFIAGASTDTQYFGPGTRLTVL.

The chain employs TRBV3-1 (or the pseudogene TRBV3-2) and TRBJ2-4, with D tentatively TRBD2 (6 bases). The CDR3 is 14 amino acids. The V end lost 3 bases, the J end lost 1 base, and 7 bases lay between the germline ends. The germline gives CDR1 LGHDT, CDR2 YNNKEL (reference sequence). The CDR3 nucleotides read TGTGCCAGCAGCCATCGGGGGGCCAAAAACATTCAGTACTTC. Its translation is CASSHRGAKNIQYF.

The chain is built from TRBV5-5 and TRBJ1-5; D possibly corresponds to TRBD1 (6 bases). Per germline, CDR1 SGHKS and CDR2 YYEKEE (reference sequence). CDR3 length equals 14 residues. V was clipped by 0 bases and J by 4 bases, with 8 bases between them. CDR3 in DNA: TGTGCCAGCAGCTTGGACCAGGGGAATCAGCCCCAGCATTTT. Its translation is CASSLDQGNQPQHF.

CDR3 sequence reads: CASSTRRRGNTEAFF. As DNA, the CDR3 is TGTGCCAGCAGTACCCGACGTCGGGGGAACACTGAAGCTTTCTTT. The V call is TRBV11-2, the J call TRBJ1-1, with D uncertain. Germline lookup yields CDR1 SGHAT and CDR2 FQNNGV. The CDR3 is 15 amino acids. V lost 6 bases to trimming and J lost 1 base, with 15 bases between them.

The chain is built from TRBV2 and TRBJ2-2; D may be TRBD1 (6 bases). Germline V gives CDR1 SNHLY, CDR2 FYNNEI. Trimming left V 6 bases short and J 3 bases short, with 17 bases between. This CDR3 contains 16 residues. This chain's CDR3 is CASSLWTVADTGELFF. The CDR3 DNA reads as TGTGCCAGCAGCCTGTGGACAGTTGCGGACACCGGGGAGCTGTTTTTT.

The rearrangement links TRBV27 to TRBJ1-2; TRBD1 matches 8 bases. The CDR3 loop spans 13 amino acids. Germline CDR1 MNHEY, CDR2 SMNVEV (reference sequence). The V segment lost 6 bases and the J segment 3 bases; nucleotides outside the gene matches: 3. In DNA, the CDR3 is TGTGCCAGCAGCCAGACAGGGGACTATGGCTACACCTTC. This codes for CASSQTGDYGYTF.

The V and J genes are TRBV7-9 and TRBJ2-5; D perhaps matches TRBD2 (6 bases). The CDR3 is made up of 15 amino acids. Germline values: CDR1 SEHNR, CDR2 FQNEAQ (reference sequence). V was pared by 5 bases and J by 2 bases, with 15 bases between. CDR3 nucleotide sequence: TGTGCCAGCAGCCAGCGGGTAGGGTTACAAGAGACCCAGTACTTC. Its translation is CASSQRVGLQETQYF.

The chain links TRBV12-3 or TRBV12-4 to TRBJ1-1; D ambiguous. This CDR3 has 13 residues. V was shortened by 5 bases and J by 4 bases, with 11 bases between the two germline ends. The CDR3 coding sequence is TGTGCCAGCAGTCAACATCAAATCACTGAAGCTTTCTTT. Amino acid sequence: CASSQHQITEAFF.

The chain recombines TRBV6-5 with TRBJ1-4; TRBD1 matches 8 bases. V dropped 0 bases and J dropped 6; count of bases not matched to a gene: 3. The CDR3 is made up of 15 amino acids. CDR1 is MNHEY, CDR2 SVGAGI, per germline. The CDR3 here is CASSYSGQGYEKLFF. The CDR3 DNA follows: TGTGCCAGCAGTTACTCTGGACAGGGTTATGAAAAACTGTTTTTT.

The CDR3 sequence: CATQGQSGSNQPQHF. CDR3 coding DNA: TGTGCCACCCAAGGACAATCCGGGAGCAATCAGCCCCAGCATTTT. The rearrangement links TRBV6-5 to TRBJ1-5, with a weak D call TRBD1 (5 bases). Trimming removed 10 bases from V and 1 base from J, with 17 bases in between. The V gene's germline CDR1 is MNHEY and CDR2 SVGAGI. The CDR3 is 15 amino acids.

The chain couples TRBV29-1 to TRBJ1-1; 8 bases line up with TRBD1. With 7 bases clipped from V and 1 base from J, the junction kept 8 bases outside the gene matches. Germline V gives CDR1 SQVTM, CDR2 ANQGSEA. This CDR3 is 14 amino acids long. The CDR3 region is CSAGTGGRNTEAFF. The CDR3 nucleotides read TGCAGCGCCGGGACAGGCGGGAGGAACACTGAAGCTTTCTTT.

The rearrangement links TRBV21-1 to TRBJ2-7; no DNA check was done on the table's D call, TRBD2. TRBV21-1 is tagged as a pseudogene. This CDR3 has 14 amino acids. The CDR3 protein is CASSKVRVVYEQYV. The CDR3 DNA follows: TGTGCCAGCAGCAAAGTGAGGGTGGTCTACGAGCAGTACGTC.

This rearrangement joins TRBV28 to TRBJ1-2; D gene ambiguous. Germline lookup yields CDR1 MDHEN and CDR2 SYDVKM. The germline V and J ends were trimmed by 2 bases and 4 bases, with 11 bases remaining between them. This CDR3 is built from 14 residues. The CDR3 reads CASSLGLQVYGYTF. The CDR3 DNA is TGTGCCAGCAGTTTAGGGTTGCAGGTCTATGGCTACACCTTC.

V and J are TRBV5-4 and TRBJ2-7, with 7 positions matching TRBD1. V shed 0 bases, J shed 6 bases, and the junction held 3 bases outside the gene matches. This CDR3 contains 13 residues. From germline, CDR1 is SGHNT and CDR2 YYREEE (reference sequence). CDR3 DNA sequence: TGTGCCAGCAGCTTGGTCCCAGGGGGCGAGCAGTACTTC. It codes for CASSLVPGGEQYF.

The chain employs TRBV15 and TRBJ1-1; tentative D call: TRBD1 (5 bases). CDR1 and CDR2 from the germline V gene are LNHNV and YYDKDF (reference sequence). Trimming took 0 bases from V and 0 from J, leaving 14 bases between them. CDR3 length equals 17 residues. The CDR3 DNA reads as TGTGCCACCAGCAGAGATCGGGAGGGACCGCTGAACACTGAAGCTTTCTTT. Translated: CATSRDREGPLNTEAFF. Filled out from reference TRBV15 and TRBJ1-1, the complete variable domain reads DAMVIQNPRYQVTQFGKPVTLSCSQTLNHNVMYWYQQKSSQAPKLLFHYYDKDFNNEADTPDNFQSRRPNTSFCFLDIRSPGLGDTAMYLCATSRDREGPLNTEAFFGQGTRLTVV.

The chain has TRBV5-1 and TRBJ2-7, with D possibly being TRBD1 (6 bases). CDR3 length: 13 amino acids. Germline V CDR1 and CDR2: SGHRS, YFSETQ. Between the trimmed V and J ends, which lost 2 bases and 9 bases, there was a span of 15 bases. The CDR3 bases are TGCGCCAGCAGCTTAACTTACAGGGATGGGCAGTACTTC. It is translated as CASSLTYRDGQYF.

The CDR3 bases are TGTGCCAGTAGACCGGGACTAGCGGGCAATTCCTACAATGAGCAGTTCTTC. It yields the protein CASRPGLAGNSYNEQFF. The chain has TRBV19 and TRBJ2-1; TRBD2 agrees at 12 bases. The CDR3 is 17 amino acids. Losses at the gene ends were 6 bases for V and 1 base for J; bases not matched to a gene: 7. Germline CDR1 reads LNHDA; CDR2 reads SQIVND (reference sequence).

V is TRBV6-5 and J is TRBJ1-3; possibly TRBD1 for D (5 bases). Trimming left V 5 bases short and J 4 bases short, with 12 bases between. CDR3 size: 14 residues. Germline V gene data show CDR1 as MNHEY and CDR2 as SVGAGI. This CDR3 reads CASSTGGSGNTIYF. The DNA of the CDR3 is TGTGCCAGCAGTACGGGGGGTTCAGGAAACACCATATATTTT.

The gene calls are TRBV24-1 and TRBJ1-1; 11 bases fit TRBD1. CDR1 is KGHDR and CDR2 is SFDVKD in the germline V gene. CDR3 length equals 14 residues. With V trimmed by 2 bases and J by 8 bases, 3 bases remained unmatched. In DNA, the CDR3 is TGTGCCACCAGTGATTCTGGACAGGGGGCGGAAGCTTTCTTT. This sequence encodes CATSDSGQGAEAFF.

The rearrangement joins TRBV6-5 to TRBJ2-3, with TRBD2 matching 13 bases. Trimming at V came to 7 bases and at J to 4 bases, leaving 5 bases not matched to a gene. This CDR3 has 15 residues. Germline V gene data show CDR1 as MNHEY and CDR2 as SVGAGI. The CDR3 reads CASTGTSGVSDTQYF. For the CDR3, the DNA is TGTGCCAGCACCGGGACTAGCGGGGTCTCAGATACGCAGTATTTT.